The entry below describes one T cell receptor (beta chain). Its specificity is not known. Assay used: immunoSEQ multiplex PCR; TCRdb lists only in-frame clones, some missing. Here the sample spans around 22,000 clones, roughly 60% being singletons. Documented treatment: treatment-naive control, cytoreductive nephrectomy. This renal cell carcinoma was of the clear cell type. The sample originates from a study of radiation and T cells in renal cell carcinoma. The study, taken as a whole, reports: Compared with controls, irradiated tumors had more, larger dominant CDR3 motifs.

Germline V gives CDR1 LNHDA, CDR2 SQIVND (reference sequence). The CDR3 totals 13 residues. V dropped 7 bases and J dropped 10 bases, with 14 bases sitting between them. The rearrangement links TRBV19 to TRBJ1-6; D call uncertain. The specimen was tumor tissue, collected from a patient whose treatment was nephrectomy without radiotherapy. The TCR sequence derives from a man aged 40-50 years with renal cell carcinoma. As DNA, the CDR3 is TGTGCCAGTACTTCTGCCCCTAGATCACCCCTCCACTTT. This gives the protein CASTSAPRSPLHF.